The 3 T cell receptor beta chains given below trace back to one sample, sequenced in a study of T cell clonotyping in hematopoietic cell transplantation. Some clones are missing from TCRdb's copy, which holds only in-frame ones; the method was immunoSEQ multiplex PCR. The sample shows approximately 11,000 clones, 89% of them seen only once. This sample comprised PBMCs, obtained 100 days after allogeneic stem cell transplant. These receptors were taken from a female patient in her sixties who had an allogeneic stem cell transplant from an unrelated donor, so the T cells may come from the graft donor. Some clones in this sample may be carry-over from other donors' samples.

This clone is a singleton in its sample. The CDR3 loop is CASSPSGGYEQYF. In DNA form, the CDR3 reads TGTGCCAGCAGTCCCAGCGGGGGCTACGAGCAGTACTTC. The chain combines TRBV6-5 with TRBJ2-7; 8 positions match TRBD2. This CDR3 has 13 amino acids. Germline V CDR1 and CDR2: MNHEY, SVGAGI. The J segment lost 3 bases and the V segment lost 5 bases, leaving 3 bases of the junction unmatched.

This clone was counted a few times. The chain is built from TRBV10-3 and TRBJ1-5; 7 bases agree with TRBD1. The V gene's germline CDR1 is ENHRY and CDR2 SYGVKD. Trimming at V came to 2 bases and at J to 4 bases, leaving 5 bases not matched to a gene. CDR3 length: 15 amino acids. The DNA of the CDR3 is TGTGCCATCAGTGAGGCGACAGGGATAAATCAGCCCCAGCATTTT. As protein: CAISEATGINQPQHF.

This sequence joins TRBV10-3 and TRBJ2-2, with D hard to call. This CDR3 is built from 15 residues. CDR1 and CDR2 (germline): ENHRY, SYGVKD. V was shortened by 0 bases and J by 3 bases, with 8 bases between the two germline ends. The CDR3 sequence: CAISESKSYTGELFF. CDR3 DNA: TGTGCCATCAGTGAGTCGAAGAGTTACACCGGGGAGCTGTTTTTT.